This passage covers 16 T cell receptor beta chains from one sample sequenced in a study of control samples from healthy donors and cancer patients. Generated by immunoSEQ multiplex PCR, the TCRdb table keeps only in-frame clones and is missing some. This table has roughly 76,000 clones, about 94% appearing once. The sample taken for sequencing was blood. All receptors derive from a woman aged 18 to 35 in good health.

The rearrangement links TRBV19 to TRBJ2-7; 8 positions match TRBD1. V lost 4 bases and J lost 4; bases outside the gene matches: 6. Germline V gives CDR1 LNHDA, CDR2 SQIVND (reference sequence). CDR3 length: 14 amino acids. This chain's CDR3 is CASSTSRGLYEQYF. The CDR3 nucleotides are TGTGCCAGTAGTACCTCCAGGGGGCTGTACGAGCAGTACTTC. Full variable domain (rest looked up from reference TRBV19 and TRBJ2-7): DGGITQSPKYLFRKEGQNVTLSCEQNLNHDAMYWYRQDPGQGLRLIYYSQIVNDFQKGDIAEGYSVSREKKESFPLTVTSAQKNPTAFYLCASSTSRGLYEQYFGPGTRLTVT.

The chain couples TRBV7-8 to TRBJ1-2; D not certain. Germline CDR1 is SGHVS and CDR2 is FQNEAQ. The CDR3 runs to 13 residues. Trimming pared 3 bases from V and 0 bases from J, leaving 5 bases between. CDR3 bases: TGTGCCAGCAGCTTGAAGCCTAACTATGGCTACACCTTC. It is translated as CASSLKPNYGYTF.

This chain connects TRBV14 to TRBJ2-1; 10 bases match TRBD2. The CDR3 length is 15 residues. The germline CDR1 and CDR2 sequences are SGHDN and FVKESK. The V gene end was trimmed by 5 bases and the J gene end by 8 bases; junction bases not matched to a gene: 9. CDR3 nucleotide sequence: TGTGCCAGCAGCAGCGGGCTAGCGGGAGATCATGAGCAGTTCTTC. It yields the protein CASSSGLAGDHEQFF.

This clone was observed a few times. The chain carries TRBV6-2 or TRBV6-3 and TRBJ1-5; 8 bases are shared with TRBD1. This CDR3 contains 16 residues. Germline V gene sequence: CDR1 MNHEY, CDR2 SVGEGT. Trimming cost V 1 base and J 5 bases; bases outside gene matches: 7. This CDR3 is CASSYLGTGKDQPQHF. In nucleotides, the CDR3 is TGTGCCAGCAGTTACTTGGGGACAGGTAAAGATCAGCCCCAGCATTTT.

The gene calls are TRBV3-1 (or the pseudogene TRBV3-2) and TRBJ2-5; D gene uncertain. The CDR3 covers 15 residues. Trimming took 0 bases from V and 2 from J, leaving 10 bases between them. Germline V CDR1 and CDR2: LGHDT, YNNKEL (reference sequence). Written as DNA, the CDR3 is TGTGCCAGCAGCCAAGAGCCCAGTAGTCAAGAGACCCAGTACTTC. The encoded protein is CASSQEPSSQETQYF.

The V and J genes are TRBV6-6 and TRBJ2-1, with D perhaps TRBD1 (5 bases). The germline CDR1 and CDR2 sequences are MNHNY and SVGAGI (reference sequence). This CDR3 has 14 amino acids. V lost 2 bases and J 7 bases, leaving 12 bases between the germline ends. CDR3 nucleotides: TGTGCCAGCAGTTACGCGGCAGGGCCTAATGAGCAGTTCTTC. This gives the protein CASSYAAGPNEQFF.

With respect to this clone: Within the sample, other DNA sequences also encode this same CDR3. V usage is TRBV28 and J usage is TRBJ2-4; the D is unclear. The V end was cut by 1 base, the J end by 1 base, with 2 bases between. The germline gives CDR1 MDHEN, CDR2 SYDVKM. This CDR3 contains 13 residues. In nucleotides, the CDR3 is TGTGCCAGCAGTTTATTGGCCAAAAACATTCAGTACTTC. Translated: CASSLLAKNIQYF.

The chain carries TRBV7-3 and TRBJ2-6; 9 positions match TRBD1. The CDR3 spans 17 residues. CDR1 is SGHTA and CDR2 is FQGTGA in the germline V gene. Trimming removed 5 bases from V and 2 bases from J; junction bases left unmatched: 7. The CDR3 loop is CASSENTGGAGANVLTF. The CDR3 DNA reads TGTGCCAGCAGCGAAAATACAGGGGGCGCTGGGGCCAACGTCCTGACTTTC. Complete variable domain (other parts from reference TRBV7-3 and TRBJ2-6): GAGVSQTPSNKVTEKGKYVELRCDPISGHTALYWYRQSLGQGPEFLIYFQGTGAADDSGLPNDRFFAVRPEGSVSTLKIQRTERGDSAVYLCASSENTGGAGANVLTFGAGSRLTVL.

This clone occurred once. V and J are TRBV9 and TRBJ2-5; 12 bases are a match to TRBD2. CDR3 size: 16 residues. The germline gives CDR1 SGDLS, CDR2 YYNGEE. The junction had 8 bases not matched to a gene; V was cut back by 3 bases and J by 5 bases. This CDR3 reads CASSASGGAYVETQYF. Written as DNA, the CDR3 is TGTGCCAGCAGCGCTAGCGGGGGGGCCTATGTGGAGACCCAGTACTTC.

The chain joins TRBV5-1 to TRBJ1-3; no clear D gene. Trimming shortened V by 8 bases and J by 0 bases, and 21 bases separated the two germline ends. Germline V gives CDR1 SGHRS, CDR2 YFSETQ. The CDR3 is made up of 17 amino acids. The CDR3 DNA sequence: TGCGCCAGTTTAAAAGCGGGCAGGCTGAACTCTGGAAACACCATATATTTT. Protein product: CASLKAGRLNSGNTIYF.

The chain combines TRBV12-3 or TRBV12-4 with TRBJ2-5; TRBD2 matches 7 bases. The CDR3 covers 13 residues. With V trimmed by 7 bases and J by 7 bases, 9 bases remained unmatched. The CDR3 DNA follows: TGTGCCAGCACCCCTGGACTAGTGTCGACCCAGTACTTC. Protein: CASTPGLVSTQYF.

This rearrangement joins TRBV28 to TRBJ1-2, with a tentative D call TRBD1 (6 bases). The V end lost 5 bases, the J end lost 3 bases, and 13 bases lay between the germline ends. This CDR3 contains 14 residues. CDR1 and CDR2 (germline): MDHEN, SYDVKM. CDR3 sequence (DNA): TGTGCCAGCAGTGCCGGGGGCCAGGACTATGGCTACACCTTC. It translates to CASSAGGQDYGYTF.

The V and J genes are TRBV5-1 and TRBJ2-2; D possibly corresponds to TRBD1 (6 bases). V dropped 6 bases and J dropped 2 bases, with 14 bases sitting between them. The germline V gene has CDR1 SGHRS and CDR2 YFSETQ. There are 15 residues in the CDR3. The CDR3 spells CASNSLTGNTGELFF. CDR3 DNA: TGCGCCAGCAACTCCTTGACAGGAAACACCGGGGAGCTGTTTTTT.

J is TRBJ1-2 and V is TRBV25-1; D is possibly TRBD1 (5 bases). The germline CDR1 and CDR2 sequences are MGHDK and SYGVNS. This CDR3 has 15 amino acids. Trimming took off 1 base at V and 6 bases at J, with 15 bases between the two ends. CDR3 amino acids: CASSEWTTGYDGYTF. The CDR3 DNA sequence: TGTGCCAGCAGTGAATGGACAACGGGGTATGATGGCTACACCTTC.

V gene TRBV7-3 combines with J gene TRBJ1-4; possibly TRBD1 for D (5 bases). V was trimmed by 3 bases and J by 7 bases, leaving 9 bases between them. This CDR3 contains 13 residues. CDR1 is SGHTA and CDR2 is FQGTGA in the germline V gene. The CDR3 DNA is TGTGCCAGCAGCTTTATGAGGGGTGAAAAACTGTTTTTT. This sequence encodes CASSFMRGEKLFF.

The chain carries TRBV28 and TRBJ2-5, with a weak D call TRBD1 (5 bases). Deletions cut 3 bases from V and 4 bases from J, with 15 bases between. CDR1 is MDHEN and CDR2 is SYDVKM in the germline V gene. The CDR3 is 15 residues long. The CDR3 DNA reads TGTGCCAGCAGTTTTTGGCAGGGTAATCGAGAGACCCAGTACTTC. As protein: CASSFWQGNRETQYF.